Below, 2 T cell receptor beta chains from the same sample are listed, as sequenced in a study of blood T cell repertoires in COVID-19. Profiling relied on immunoSEQ multiplex PCR, and the TCRdb table lists in-frame clones only, not all of them. Found here are about 400,000 clones, more than 85% of them singletons; the top ten hold roughly 3.1%. Sequenced: peripheral blood. The source of these receptors is a human donor in a cohort sampled during active COVID-19.

The rearrangement joins TRBV28 to TRBJ2-6, with D perhaps TRBD1 (5 bases). V shed 5 bases and J shed 0 bases, with 11 bases lying between them. The CDR3 extends over 16 amino acids. Germline CDR1 is MDHEN and CDR2 is SYDVKM. The CDR3 is CASSDLGHSGANVLTF. In DNA, the CDR3 is TGTGCCAGCAGTGATCTGGGGCACTCTGGGGCCAACGTCCTGACTTTC.

The rearrangement joins TRBV6-5 to TRBJ1-2, with D possibly TRBD1 on 6 matching bases. V was cut by 3 bases and J by 4 bases, with 18 bases left in between. Germline V gene data show CDR1 as MNHEY and CDR2 as SVGAGI. The CDR3 spans 16 residues. Here the CDR3 reads CASSYGGQRGFYGYTF. Written as DNA, the CDR3 is TGTGCCAGCAGTTATGGAGGACAGAGGGGGTTCTATGGCTACACCTTC.